This passage covers 15 T cell receptor beta chains from one sample sequenced in a study of blood T cell repertoires in COVID-19. Libraries were prepared by immunoSEQ multiplex PCR; TCRdb keeps only in-frame clonotypes and omits some of them. Seen here are about 400,000 clones, approximately 91% observed once, and the top ten hold around 1.9%. The sequenced sample consisted of PBMCs or T cells enriched from blood (not recorded which). The source is a woman aged 40 to 49 with acute COVID-19.

The chain employs TRBV19 and TRBJ2-6; the match to TRBD1 covers 11 bases. There are 21 residues in the CDR3. The V gene end was trimmed by 0 bases and the J gene end by 1 base; junction bases not matched to a gene: 11. CDR1 is LNHDA and CDR2 is SQIVND in the germline V gene (reference sequence). The chain's CDR3 is CASSIDLRVRDRGSGANVLTF. CDR3 DNA sequence: TGTGCCAGTAGTATAGACCTAAGAGTTCGGGACAGGGGGTCTGGGGCCAACGTCCTGACTTTC.

V usage is TRBV30 and J usage is TRBJ1-6, with D uncertain. Trimming removed 3 bases at V and 6 bases at J, with 9 bases between. The V gene's germline CDR1 is GTSNPN and CDR2 SVGIG (reference sequence). CDR3 length: 13 amino acids. CDR3 sequence: CAWSSQANSPLHF. CDR3 bases: TGTGCCTGGAGCTCGCAGGCTAATTCACCCCTCCACTTT.

The chain employs TRBV19 and TRBJ2-3; 7 bases map to TRBD2. The germline gives CDR1 LNHDA, CDR2 SQIVND (reference sequence). CDR3 length: 13 residues. The trim removed 5 bases at V and 5 bases at J, leaving 4 bases unmatched. CDR3 sequence (DNA): TGTGCCAGTAGTGAGACTAGCCTAGATACGCAGTATTTT. It specifies CASSETSLDTQYF.

This sequence joins TRBV5-1 and TRBJ1-6; 7 bases map to TRBD1. CDR1 is SGHRS, CDR2 YFSETQ, per germline. The V gene end was trimmed by 4 bases and the J gene end by 7 bases; junction bases not matched to a gene: 8. The CDR3 is 15 amino acids. CDR3 nucleotide sequence: TGCGCCAGCAGCCCGAGGGACAGATTAAATTCACCCCTCCACTTT. It is translated as CASSPRDRLNSPLHF.

The V and J genes are TRBV11-2 and TRBJ2-2, with 15 bases lining up with TRBD2. The CDR3 is 18 residues long. The trim removed 5 bases at V and 7 bases at J, leaving 11 bases unmatched. CDR1 and CDR2 (germline): SGHAT, FQNNGV. The chain's CDR3 is CASSLQGLAGGPGGELFF. The CDR3 DNA follows: TGTGCCAGCAGCCTACAGGGACTAGCGGGGGGCCCTGGCGGGGAGCTGTTTTTT.

Comment on this clone: The sample has other DNA sequences that encode this CDR3 too. Here the CDR3 reads CASSLAGVGSPLHF. CDR3 in DNA: TGCGCCAGCAGCTTGGCGGGGGTTGGGTCACCCCTCCACTTT. The chain recombines TRBV5-1 with TRBJ1-6; D is possibly TRBD1 (5 bases). Trimming removed 0 bases from V and 10 bases from J, with 11 bases in between. The length of the CDR3 is 14 residues. CDR1 is SGHRS and CDR2 is YFSETQ in the germline V gene.

The chain combines TRBV4-1 with TRBJ1-4, with D unclear. CDR3 length: 15 residues. With 0 bases removed from V and 2 bases from J, the gap between germline ends came to 7 bases. The germline V gene has CDR1 MGHRA and CDR2 YSYEKL. The CDR3 DNA sequence: TGCGCCAGCAGCCAAGATTCCCGTACTAATGAAAAACTGTTTTTT. Amino acids: CASSQDSRTNEKLFF.

This chain connects TRBV27 to TRBJ1-5; possibly TRBD1 for D (5 bases). The CDR3 runs to 17 residues. V was clipped by 8 bases and J by 0 bases, with 20 bases between them. Per germline, CDR1 MNHEY and CDR2 SMNVEV (reference sequence). Here the CDR3 reads CASPGTGGAYSNQPQHF. CDR3 sequence (DNA): TGTGCCAGCCCGGGTACAGGTGGGGCGTATAGCAATCAGCCCCAGCATTTT.

This chain links TRBV5-4 with TRBJ2-6; TRBD1 matches 7 bases. The CDR3 sequence is 15 residues long. Unmatched junction bases numbered 3, after V lost 2 bases and J lost 4 bases. Germline loops: CDR1 SGHNT, CDR2 YYREEE (reference sequence). CDR3 nucleotides: TGTGCCAGCAGCTTACAGGGGCTAGGGGCCAACGTCCTGACTTTC. Its protein product is CASSLQGLGANVLTF.

The chain recombines TRBV30 with TRBJ2-5, with D tentatively TRBD1 (6 bases). Germline CDR1 is GTSNPN and CDR2 is SVGIG (reference sequence). This CDR3 is 12 amino acids long. Trimming stripped 3 bases from V and 5 bases from J, with 10 bases between. The CDR3 sequence: CAWRGAVETQYF. CDR3 in DNA: TGTGCCTGGAGGGGGGCTGTGGAGACCCAGTACTTC.

The gene calls are TRBV9 and TRBJ1-1, with a possible D match to TRBD1 (6 bases). This CDR3 spans 14 amino acids. The V gene's germline CDR1 is SGDLS and CDR2 YYNGEE. V lost 0 bases and J lost 5, with 11 bases in between. The CDR3 coding sequence is TGTGCCAGCAGCGTAGATCTGGGGGCGACTGAAGCTTTCTTT. This sequence encodes CASSVDLGATEAFF.

The chain uses TRBV2 and TRBJ1-4; 7 bases map to TRBD1. The CDR3 sequence is 15 residues long. CDR1 and CDR2 from the germline V gene are SNHLY and FYNNEI. J was trimmed by 7 bases and V by 0 bases; bases with no gene match: 5. CDR3 sequence: CASSEAGGIGEKLFF. Here the CDR3 DNA reads TGTGCCAGCAGTGAAGCAGGGGGCATAGGTGAAAAACTGTTTTTT.

Worth noting for this clone: A read error may produce the germline difference seen at one junction end. The V call is TRBV24-1, the J call TRBJ1-1; TRBD1 might be the D (5 bases). The CDR3 is 14 residues long. CDR1 and CDR2 (germline): KGHDR, SFDVKD. The CDR3 here is CATSDPIMGGSRIF. DNA for the CDR3: TGTGCCACCAGTGACCCTATAATGGGGGGAAGTAGGATCTTT.

V is TRBV18 and J is TRBJ2-7, with 7 positions matching TRBD1. V lost 2 bases, J lost 5 bases, and 3 bases stayed unmatched. This CDR3 comprises 13 residues. Germline loops: CDR1 KGHSH, CDR2 LQKENI. CDR3 coding DNA: TGTGCCAGCTCACCATACAGGGGCAACGAGCAGTACTTC. Residues: CASSPYRGNEQYF.

This sequence joins TRBV5-8 and TRBJ1-2; the D gene is possibly TRBD1 (5 bases). Looked up from germline, CDR1 is SGHTS and CDR2 is YDEGEE. The CDR3 covers 13 residues. V lost 3 bases to trimming and J lost 2 bases, with 8 bases between them. The CDR3, as DNA: TGTGCCAGCAGCTCGAGACAGAACTATGGCTACACCTTC. Protein: CASSSRQNYGYTF.